This record concerns one T cell receptor beta chain sequence. The target antigen is unknown. The data belong to a study of cytomegalovirus exposure and HLA in healthy donors. Overall study context: Findings of an earlier analysis included roughly 110 million unique TCR beta sequences from roughly 200 million T cells.

The PCR ran on 60 Vbeta and 13 Jbeta primers. The assay was immunoSEQ multiplex PCR, and TCRdb's table has in-frame clones only and misses some. The sample holds about 200,000 clones, around 86% seen once. In germline, CDR1 is SEHNR, CDR2 FQNEAQ (reference sequence). V shed 4 bases, J shed 4 bases, and the junction held 9 bases outside the gene matches. CDR3 length: 15 amino acids. Although they were nominally healthy when sampled, donors likely had unrecorded immune exposures. Study conclusions and caveats: Sequences of the TCR beta chain were said to predict the HLA-A and HLA-B alleles of most subjects accurately.

The sequenced material came from PBMCs. The receptor was derived from a middle-aged woman in good health and CMV-seronegative. The chain couples TRBV7-9 to TRBJ2-5; TRBD1 matches 7 bases. DNA of the CDR3: TGTGCCAGCAGCTCGCCGACAGGGATCCTAGAGACCCAGTACTTC. Its translation: CASSSPTGILETQYF. The whole variable domain, remainder taken from reference TRBV7-9 and TRBJ2-5, is DTGVSQNPRHKITKRGQNVTFRCDPISEHNRLYWYRQTLGQGPEFLTYFQNEAQLEKSRLLSDRFSAERPKGSFSTLEIQRTEQGDSAMYLCASSSPTGILETQYFGPGTRLLVL.